This TCR beta chain stems from a study of blood T cell repertoires in COVID-19. Under the authors' procedure: Reference gene primers were amplified, and this amplification served to estimate nucleated cell counts. Assay: immunoSEQ multiplex PCR; the TCRdb copy retains only in-frame clones and omits some. The V and J calls and clone size come from that table; D and trimming were worked out from the DNA. The repertoire includes just over 60,000 clones, roughly 84% of them detected once, and roughly 20% sits in the top ten. Trimming took off 6 bases at V and 5 bases at J, with 16 bases between the two ends. This CDR3 spans 15 amino acids. Germline V CDR1 and CDR2: MNHEY, SVGAGI.

The V call is TRBV6-5, the J call TRBJ2-2; D may be TRBD1 (6 bases). The receptor was derived from a woman of 80 years or more with active or convalescent COVID-19. Sequenced: peripheral blood. The CDR3 DNA reads TGTGCCAGCAGAGAGATAGGACAGCGGACCGGGGAGCTGTTTTTT. Its translation: CASREIGQRTGELFF.